The 29 T cell receptor beta chains in this list originate from one sample, sequenced in a study of follicular helper T cells after annual influenza vaccination. TCRdb keeps only in-frame clones here, not all; method: immunoSEQ multiplex PCR. Of nearly 15,000 clones in the sample, 65% to 85% were seen once. Time point meaning: 2014-2015 season, 7 days after vaccination. The material sequenced was CXCR5+ CD38- circulating T follicular helper cells from blood, taken 7 days after influenza vaccination. The subset: circulating Tfh, non-naive CD4+CXCR5+PD-1+ (ICOS+CD38+ or ICOS-CD38-). These receptors were collected from an adult who received the influenza vaccine.

The J gene is TRBJ2-3, the V gene TRBV7-6, with 9 nucleotides matching TRBD2. The CDR3 loop spans 17 amino acids. In germline, CDR1 is SGHVS, CDR2 FNYEAQ. V lost 5 bases and J lost 2; bases outside the gene matches: 11. Here the CDR3 DNA reads TGTGCCAGCAGCGCACGCGCGGGAGGGCAAAACACAGATACGCAGTATTTT. Residues: CASSARAGGQNTDTQYF. The full variable domain, completed using reference TRBV7-6 and TRBJ2-3, is GAGVSQSPRYKVTKRGQDVALRCDPISGHVSLYWYRQALGQGPEFLTYFNYEAQQDKSGLPNDRFSAERPEGSISTLTIQRTEQRDSAMYRCASSARAGGQNTDTQYFGPGTRLTVL.

This clone was seen only a few times. The chain recombines TRBV7-2 with TRBJ1-5, with 8 bases identical to TRBD1. V lost 2 bases, J lost 6 bases, and 9 bases stayed unmatched. The CDR3 contains 16 residues. Germline assignment: CDR1 SGHTA and CDR2 FQGNSA. CDR3 DNA: TGTGCCAGCAGCTTATCTTCCGGGACAGGTCTTCAGCCCCAGCATTTT. Translating it yields CASSLSSGTGLQPQHF. Using reference TRBV7-2 and TRBJ1-5 for the parts outside the CDR3, the full variable domain is GAGVSQSPSNKVTEKGKDVELRCDPISGHTALYWYRQSLGQGLEFLIYFQGNSAPDKSGLPSDRFSAERTGGSVSTLTIQRTQQEDSAVYLCASSLSSGTGLQPQHFGDGTRLSIL.

J is TRBJ1-4 and V is TRBV5-1; TRBD1 aligns across 8 bases. In germline, CDR1 is SGHRS, CDR2 YFSETQ. The CDR3 is made up of 17 amino acids. With 4 bases clipped from V and 4 bases from J, the junction kept 12 bases outside the gene matches. The CDR3 is CASSPGDRPSGNEKLFF. CDR3 nucleotides: TGCGCCAGCAGCCCTGGGGACAGGCCTTCTGGTAATGAAAAACTGTTTTTT. Full variable domain (outside the CDR3, taken from reference TRBV5-1 and TRBJ1-4): KAGVTQTPRYLIKTRGQQVTLSCSPISGHRSVSWYQQTPGQGLQFLFEYFSETQRNKGNFPGRFSGRQFSNSRSEMNVSTLELGDSALYLCASSPGDRPSGNEKLFFGSGTQLSVL.

This clone was detected once. The chain carries TRBV5-4 and TRBJ2-7, with TRBD1 matching over 9 bases. This CDR3 is built from 13 residues. With 5 bases clipped from V and 6 bases from J, the junction kept 6 bases outside the gene matches. From germline, CDR1 is SGHNT and CDR2 YYREEE (reference sequence). CDR3 sequence reads: CASRKQGAGEQYF. CDR3 in DNA: TGTGCCAGCAGGAAACAGGGGGCGGGCGAGCAGTACTTC.

The chain combines TRBV19 with TRBJ2-7; 7 nucleotides match TRBD1. This CDR3 spans 15 amino acids. Germline trimming cut 7 bases from V and 4 bases from J; bases unmatched to any gene: 13. Per germline, CDR1 LNHDA and CDR2 SQIVND (reference sequence). The CDR3 loop is CASKARQGSWYEQYF. The CDR3 DNA follows: TGTGCCAGTAAGGCCAGACAGGGAAGCTGGTACGAGCAGTACTTC.

The J gene is TRBJ1-5, the V gene TRBV10-3, with no clear D. The V and J ends lost 2 bases and 2 bases respectively, with 10 bases between them. CDR3 length equals 15 residues. Per the germline V gene, CDR1 is ENHRY and CDR2 is SYGVKD. Written as DNA, the CDR3 is TGTGCCATCAGTGAGGGGTTAGAGGGCAATCAGCCCCAGCATTTT. It yields the protein CAISEGLEGNQPQHF.

J is TRBJ2-1 and V is TRBV15; the match to TRBD2 covers 10 bases. CDR1 and CDR2 from the germline V gene are LNHNV and YYDKDF (reference sequence). There are 17 residues in the CDR3. J was trimmed by 8 bases and V by 0 bases; bases with no gene match: 10. Here the CDR3 reads CATSRDASSGRMDEQFF. The DNA of the CDR3 is TGTGCCACCAGCAGAGATGCGAGTAGCGGGAGGATGGATGAGCAGTTCTTC.

V and J are TRBV30 and TRBJ1-5, with 9 bases identical to TRBD1. The CDR3 has 14 residues. Germline CDR1 and CDR2: GTSNPN and SVGIG (reference sequence). J gave up 7 bases and V 3 bases, and 7 bases lay outside the gene matches. In nucleotides, the CDR3 is TGTGCCTGGAGCGGACAGGGGAGGGTACAGCCCCAGCATTTT. Translated: CAWSGQGRVQPQHF.

This chain links TRBV5-1 with TRBJ2-3; 7 positions agree with TRBD2. The CDR3 extends over 14 amino acids. The germline gives CDR1 SGHRS, CDR2 YFSETQ. Trimming cost V 5 bases and J 0 bases; bases outside gene matches: 3. The CDR3 here is CASRSGASTDTQYF. CDR3 DNA: TGCGCCAGCAGGAGCGGGGCCAGCACAGATACGCAGTATTTT.

This sequence joins TRBV30 and TRBJ2-1, with 10 bases aligning to TRBD2. CDR1 and CDR2 (germline): GTSNPN, SVGIG (reference sequence). This CDR3 is built from 15 residues. The trim removed 0 bases at V and 5 bases at J, leaving 4 bases unmatched. CDR3 loop: CAWSVPSGGNNEQFF. The CDR3, as DNA: TGTGCCTGGAGTGTACCTAGCGGGGGCAACAATGAGCAGTTCTTC.

The chain couples TRBV14 to TRBJ1-6; possible D gene TRBD1, 5 bases. Trimming left V 0 bases short and J 9 bases short, with 12 bases between. CDR3 length equals 15 residues. Per the germline V gene, CDR1 is SGHDN and CDR2 is FVKESK. CDR3 sequence: CASSQDGGFGSPLHF. The DNA for the CDR3 is TGTGCCAGCAGCCAAGATGGGGGGTTTGGTTCACCCCTCCACTTT.

This chain uses TRBV18 with TRBJ2-1, with D maybe TRBD1 (6 bases). V lost 0 bases and J 0 bases, leaving 9 bases between the germline ends. The CDR3 has 16 residues. The V gene's germline CDR1 is KGHSH and CDR2 LQKENI. CDR3 protein: CASSPPTGSSYNEQFF. In DNA form, the CDR3 reads TGTGCCAGCTCACCACCAACAGGGAGCTCCTACAATGAGCAGTTCTTC.

The chain recombines TRBV7-9 with TRBJ2-5; D might be TRBD2 (6 bases). Germline CDR1 is SEHNR and CDR2 is FQNEAQ (reference sequence). This CDR3 is built from 15 residues. V was clipped by 5 bases and J by 2 bases, with 15 bases between them. CDR3 region: CASSRGLGGQETQYF. CDR3 nucleotides: TGTGCCAGCAGCCGAGGTCTGGGAGGTCAAGAGACCCAGTACTTC.

The rearrangement joins TRBV7-6 to TRBJ1-5; perhaps TRBD1 as D (5 bases). Trimming left V 5 bases short and J 6 bases short, with 14 bases between. The CDR3 is made up of 14 amino acids. CDR1 and CDR2 from the germline V gene are SGHVS and FNYEAQ. CDR3 residues: CASSPGGWSQPQHF. The CDR3 DNA reads TGTGCCAGCAGCCCTGGGGGGTGGTCTCAGCCCCAGCATTTT.

V and J are TRBV18 and TRBJ1-3; perhaps TRBD1 as D (5 bases). Germline values: CDR1 KGHSH, CDR2 LQKENI. The CDR3 runs 15 residues. V gave up 5 bases and J gave up 0 bases, with 11 bases separating them. As DNA, the CDR3 is TGTGCCAGCTCATTTCCAGGGTTCTCTGGAAACACCATATATTTT. The encoded protein is CASSFPGFSGNTIYF.

This chain uses TRBV10-3 with TRBJ1-4; D is perhaps TRBD1 (5 bases). The V end was cut by 5 bases, the J end by 1 base, with 8 bases between. Germline lookup yields CDR1 ENHRY and CDR2 SYGVKD. The CDR3 totals 14 residues. The CDR3 here is CAISSGGTNEKLFF. In DNA form, the CDR3 reads TGTGCCATCAGTTCCGGGGGAACTAATGAAAAACTGTTTTTT.

The CDR3 region is CASMQQGNSPLHF. CDR3 bases: TGTGCCAGCATGCAACAGGGGAATTCACCCCTCCACTTT. The V and J genes are TRBV2 and TRBJ1-6; TRBD1 aligns across 7 bases. This CDR3 contains 13 residues. The V gene end was trimmed by 7 bases and the J gene end by 7 bases; junction bases not matched to a gene: 4. CDR1 and CDR2 (germline): SNHLY, FYNNEI.

The chain links TRBV18 to TRBJ2-2, with D perhaps matching TRBD2 (5 bases). The CDR3 spans 15 residues. Between the trimmed V and J ends, which lost 2 bases and 3 bases, there was a span of 10 bases. From germline, CDR1 is KGHSH and CDR2 LQKENI. The CDR3 sequence is CASSPTRVDTGELFF. The CDR3 region has the DNA TGTGCCAGCTCACCAACGAGGGTGGACACCGGGGAGCTGTTTTTT.

The gene calls are TRBV6-6 and TRBJ2-7, with D possibly being TRBD2 (5 bases). The CDR3 runs 15 residues. CDR1 is MNHNY and CDR2 is SVGAGI in the germline V gene (reference sequence). Trimming cost V 5 bases and J 2 bases, with 16 bases left between them. CDR3 DNA sequence: TGTGCCAGCAGTCAAGGGAGTCTCCCTGCCTACGAGCAGTACTTC. Protein sequence: CASSQGSLPAYEQYF.

The chain joins TRBV12-2 to TRBJ2-7; the table's D call, TRBD2, has no DNA check behind it. TRBV12-2 is described as a pseudogene. The CDR3 covers 18 residues. The CDR3 reads CASRFPGLAGQLPYEQYF. CDR3 coding DNA: TGTGCAAGTCGCTTTCCGGGACTAGCGGGGCAACTACCCTACGAGCAGTACTTC.

CDR3 region: CASSPSPGLAGNNEQFF. CDR3 sequence (DNA): TGCGCCAGCAGCCCGTCCCCGGGACTAGCGGGGAACAATGAGCAGTTCTTC. This chain uses TRBV4-1 with TRBJ2-1, with 13 bases matching TRBD2. Germline V gives CDR1 MGHRA, CDR2 YSYEKL. This CDR3 contains 17 residues. J gave up 5 bases and V 4 bases, and 8 bases lay outside the gene matches.

The chain has TRBV11-1 and TRBJ2-5; D ambiguous. The CDR3 covers 12 residues. Per germline, CDR1 SGHAT and CDR2 FQDESV (reference sequence). The ends were cut back, 5 bases at V and 5 bases at J, with 9 bases in the middle. DNA of the CDR3: TGTGCCAGCAGCCGTCCTCGGGAGACCCAGTACTTC. Encoded protein: CASSRPRETQYF.

The table lists this clone with a count of one. The V and J genes are TRBV2 and TRBJ1-2, with 7 positions matching TRBD1. CDR3 length: 13 amino acids. The V segment lost 6 bases and the J segment 2 bases; nucleotides outside the gene matches: 3. Germline V gene sequence: CDR1 SNHLY, CDR2 FYNNEI. CDR3 amino acids: CASRGDSNYGYTF. The CDR3 DNA reads as TGTGCCAGCAGGGGGGACAGCAACTATGGCTACACCTTC.

The rearrangement links TRBV7-2 to TRBJ2-5; possible D gene TRBD1, 6 bases. The J call may be faulty, since TRBJ2-7 better matches the DNA end. From germline, CDR1 is SGHTA and CDR2 FQGNSA. The CDR3 contains 13 residues. The CDR3 sequence is CASSLGHLYEQYF. CDR3 nucleotide sequence: TGTGCCAGCAGCCTGGGACACCTCTACGAGCAGTACTTC.

There are a few counts of this clone. This chain links TRBV7-9 with TRBJ1-1; D is uncertain. This CDR3 contains 12 residues. Looked up from germline, CDR1 is SEHNR and CDR2 is FQNEAQ (reference sequence). V gave up 8 bases and J gave up 4 bases, with 11 bases separating them. The CDR3, as DNA: TGTGCCAGCCTAGAGGAGGGCACTGAAGCTTTCTTT. This codes for CASLEEGTEAFF.

The chain recombines TRBV5-1 with TRBJ2-7, with D possibly TRBD1 on 6 matching bases. Germline V CDR1 and CDR2: SGHRS, YFSETQ. The CDR3 length is 14 residues. V lost 1 base and J lost 4, with 12 bases in between. The CDR3 DNA follows: TGCGCCAGCAGCTTGTCCGGGACACAGTACGAGCAGTACTTC. Translation: CASSLSGTQYEQYF.

The CDR3 protein is CASSLTTGGGEKLFF. Here the CDR3 DNA reads TGCGCCAGCAGCCTAACGACAGGGGGAGGTGAAAAACTGTTTTTT. The chain carries TRBV5-1 and TRBJ1-4; 9 bases line up with TRBD1. Germline trimming cut 4 bases from V and 7 bases from J; bases unmatched to any gene: 8. The CDR3 extends over 15 amino acids. Germline V gene data show CDR1 as SGHRS and CDR2 as YFSETQ.

The chain joins TRBV16 to TRBJ1-5; a possible D gene is TRBD1 (5 bases). The germline V gene has CDR1 KGHSY and CDR2 FQNENV. V gave up 2 bases and J gave up 2 bases, with 10 bases separating them. This CDR3 is 15 amino acids long. The CDR3 coding sequence is TGTGCCAGCAGCCAAGGGAGGGGTGGCAATCAGCCCCAGCATTTT. This gives the protein CASSQGRGGNQPQHF.

The rearrangement joins TRBV10-3 to TRBJ2-3; 11 bases agree with TRBD2. The CDR3 contains 15 residues. CDR1 and CDR2 from the germline V gene are ENHRY and SYGVKD. V dropped 10 bases and J dropped 5; count of bases not matched to a gene: 11. The CDR3 nucleotides read TGTGCCAACGGTGATAGCGGGGGGGTCCAAGATACGCAGTATTTT. Amino acids: CANGDSGGVQDTQYF.